A selection of T cell receptor beta chains follows, all from one sample in a study of T cells expressing NK-cell markers. Following a re-call of the 5' RACE reads, TCRdb has one entry per CDR3 protein and lacks DNA. The sample holds almost 450,000 distinct CDR3 sequences. Sequencing was carried out using blood T cells: a sorted CD56 or NKG2C T cell subset, CD4+ or CD8+ T cells, or bulk PBMC T cells (not recorded which). The receptors originated from a woman aged 18 to 75 in good health. The CDR3 runs from the conserved cysteine through the conserved F or W.

v_gene: TRBV20-1; j_gene: TRBJ2-1; CDR3aa: CSARDASGRDHNEQFF
v_gene: TRBV7-2; j_gene: TRBJ2-3; CDR3aa: CASSFSAGGSDTQYF
v_gene: TRBV12-3/TRBV12-4; j_gene: TRBJ1-6; CDR3aa: CASSRWQGNSPLHF
v_gene: TRBV28; j_gene: TRBJ2-6; CDR3aa: CASRGRDPRVSGANVLTF
v_gene: TRBV11-2; j_gene: TRBJ1-2; CDR3aa: CASSLWDSYGYTF
v_gene: TRBV6-2/TRBV6-3; j_gene: TRBJ2-4; CDR3aa: CASSYSKAAPGGIQYF
v_gene: TRBV5-4; j_gene: TRBJ2-2; CDR3aa: CASRLSGEGTGELFF
v_gene: TRBV4-3; j_gene: TRBJ1-2; CDR3aa: CASSQAHLPRNYGYTF
v_gene: TRBV28; j_gene: TRBJ2-2; CDR3aa: CASSFAPRQGRGTGELFF
v_gene: TRBV20-1; j_gene: TRBJ1-2; CDR3aa: CSAPTGGTNNYGYTF
v_gene: TRBV6-1; j_gene: TRBJ2-1; CDR3aa: CASKAGGPYEQFF
v_gene: TRBV14; j_gene: TRBJ2-2; CDR3aa: CASSQAQVAVANTGELFF
v_gene: TRBV7-2; j_gene: TRBJ2-7; CDR3aa: CASSRSSGSSYEQYF
v_gene: TRBV20-1; j_gene: TRBJ1-2; CDR3aa: CSASPGLMAYGYTF
v_gene: TRBV5-6; j_gene: TRBJ1-3; CDR3aa: CASSPSVFQPGNTIYF
v_gene: TRBV7-6; j_gene: TRBJ1-1; CDR3aa: CASSDQDTEAFF
v_gene: TRBV20-1; j_gene: TRBJ2-1; CDR3aa: CSARLNGNEQFF
v_gene: TRBV20-1; j_gene: TRBJ2-7; CDR3aa: CSARTSGADYEQYF
v_gene: TRBV5-5; j_gene: TRBJ1-2; CDR3aa: CASSWERGSNYGYTF
v_gene: TRBV20-1; j_gene: TRBJ2-2; CDR3aa: CSGVPVNTGELFF
v_gene: TRBV20-1; j_gene: TRBJ1-1; CDR3aa: CSAGRAALNTEAFF
v_gene: TRBV12-3/TRBV12-4; j_gene: TRBJ1-1; CDR3aa: CASSLGQANTEAFF
v_gene: TRBV25-1; j_gene: TRBJ1-1; CDR3aa: CASSEIGYHEAFF
v_gene: TRBV5-1; j_gene: TRBJ1-1; CDR3aa: CASKGLYTEAFF
v_gene: TRBV9; j_gene: TRBJ2-3; CDR3aa: CASTPGGALDTQYF
v_gene: TRBV12-3/TRBV12-4; j_gene: TRBJ1-1; CDR3aa: CASQHQSPSNTEAFF
v_gene: TRBV5-1; j_gene: TRBJ2-3; CDR3aa: CASRQPGAGDTDTQYF
v_gene: TRBV7-9; j_gene: TRBJ2-1; CDR3aa: CASSLVAGAPGNEQFF
v_gene: TRBV5-1; j_gene: TRBJ2-5; CDR3aa: CASSLSDRDLETQYF
v_gene: TRBV29-1; j_gene: TRBJ2-7; CDR3aa: CSVEAGTSGTGEREQYF
v_gene: TRBV20-1; j_gene: TRBJ2-1; CDR3aa: CSARYVSDEQFF
v_gene: TRBV6-2/TRBV6-3; j_gene: TRBJ2-2; CDR3aa: CASSYPVLAGGDNTGELFF
v_gene: TRBV18; j_gene: TRBJ1-2; CDR3aa: CASSPSQVSNYGYTF
v_gene: TRBV4-1; j_gene: TRBJ2-1; CDR3aa: CASSQDHRGGPPIEQFF
v_gene: TRBV3-1; j_gene: TRBJ2-1; CDR3aa: CASSQDRGAGPYNEQFF
v_gene: TRBV12-3/TRBV12-4; j_gene: TRBJ2-1; CDR3aa: CASSPRQVFGDEQFF
v_gene: TRBV6-1; j_gene: TRBJ1-2; CDR3aa: CASSTRGDEGQGYGYTF
v_gene: TRBV19; j_gene: TRBJ2-5; CDR3aa: CASSIVTGQETQYF
v_gene: TRBV27; j_gene: TRBJ1-1; CDR3aa: CASSLGSQGLAFF
v_gene: TRBV29-1; j_gene: TRBJ2-7; CDR3aa: CSVPGTGGPFSYEQYF
v_gene: TRBV12-3/TRBV12-4; j_gene: TRBJ2-5; CDR3aa: CASSQDRLETQYF
v_gene: TRBV2; j_gene: TRBJ2-1; CDR3aa: CASKPPRTGTVGNEQFF